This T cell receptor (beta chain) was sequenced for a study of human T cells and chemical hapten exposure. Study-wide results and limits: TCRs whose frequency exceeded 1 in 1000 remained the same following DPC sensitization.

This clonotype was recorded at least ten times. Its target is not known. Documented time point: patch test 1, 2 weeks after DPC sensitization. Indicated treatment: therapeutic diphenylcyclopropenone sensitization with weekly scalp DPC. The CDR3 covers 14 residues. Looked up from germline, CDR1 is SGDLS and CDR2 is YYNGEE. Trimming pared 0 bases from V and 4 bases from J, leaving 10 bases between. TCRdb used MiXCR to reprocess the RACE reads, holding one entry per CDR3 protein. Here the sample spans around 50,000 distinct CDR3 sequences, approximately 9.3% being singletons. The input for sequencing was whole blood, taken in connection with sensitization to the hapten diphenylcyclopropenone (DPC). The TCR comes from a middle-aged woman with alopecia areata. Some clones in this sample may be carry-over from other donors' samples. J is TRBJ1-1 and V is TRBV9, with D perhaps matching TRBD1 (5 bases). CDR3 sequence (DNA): TGTGCCAGCAGCGTAGTATCGGGGGGCACTGAAGCTTTCTTT. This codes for CASSVVSGGTEAFF.